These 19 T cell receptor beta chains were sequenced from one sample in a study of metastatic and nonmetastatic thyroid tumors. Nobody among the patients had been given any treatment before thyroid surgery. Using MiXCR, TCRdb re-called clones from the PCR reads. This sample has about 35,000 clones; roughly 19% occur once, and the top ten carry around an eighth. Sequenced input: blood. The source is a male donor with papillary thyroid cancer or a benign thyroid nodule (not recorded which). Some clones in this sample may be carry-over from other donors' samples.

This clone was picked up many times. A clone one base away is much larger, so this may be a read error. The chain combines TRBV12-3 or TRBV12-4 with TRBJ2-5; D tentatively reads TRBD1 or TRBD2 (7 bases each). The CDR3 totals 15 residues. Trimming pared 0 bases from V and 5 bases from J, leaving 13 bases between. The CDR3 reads CASSLAQGGGETQYF. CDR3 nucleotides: TGTGCCAGCAGTTTAGCCCAGGGGGGAGGGGAGACCCAGTACTTC.

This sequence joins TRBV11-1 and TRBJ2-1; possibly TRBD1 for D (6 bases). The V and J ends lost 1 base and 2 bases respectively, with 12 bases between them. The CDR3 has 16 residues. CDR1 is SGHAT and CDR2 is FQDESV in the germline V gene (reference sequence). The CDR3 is CASSLVLDRAYNEQFF. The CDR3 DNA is TGTGCCAGCAGCTTAGTGTTGGACAGAGCCTACAATGAGCAGTTCTTC.

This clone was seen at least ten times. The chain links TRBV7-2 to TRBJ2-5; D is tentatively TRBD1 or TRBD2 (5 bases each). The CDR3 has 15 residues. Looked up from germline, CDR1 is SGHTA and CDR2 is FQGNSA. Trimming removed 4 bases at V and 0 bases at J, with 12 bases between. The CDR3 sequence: CASSSQRGYQETQYF. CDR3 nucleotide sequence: TGTGCCAGCAGCTCCCAACGGGGCTACCAAGAGACCCAGTACTTC.

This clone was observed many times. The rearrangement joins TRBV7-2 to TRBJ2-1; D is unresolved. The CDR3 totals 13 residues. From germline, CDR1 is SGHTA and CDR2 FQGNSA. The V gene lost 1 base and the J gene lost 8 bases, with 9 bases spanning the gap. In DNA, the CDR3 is TGTGCCAGCAGCTTAGATCCGGGCTATGAGCAGTTCTTC. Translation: CASSLDPGYEQFF.

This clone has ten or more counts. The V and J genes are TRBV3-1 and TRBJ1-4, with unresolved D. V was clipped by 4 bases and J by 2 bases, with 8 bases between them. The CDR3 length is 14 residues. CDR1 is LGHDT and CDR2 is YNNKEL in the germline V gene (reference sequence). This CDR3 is CASSPLITNEKLFF. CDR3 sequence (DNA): TGTGCCAGCAGCCCTCTTATTACTAATGAAAAACTGTTTTTT.

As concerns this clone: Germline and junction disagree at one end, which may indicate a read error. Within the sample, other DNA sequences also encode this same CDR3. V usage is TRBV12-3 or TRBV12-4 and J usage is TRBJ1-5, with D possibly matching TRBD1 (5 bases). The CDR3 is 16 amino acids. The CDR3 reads CASSLAGGYSNQPQHF. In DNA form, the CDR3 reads TGTGCCAGCAGTTTAGCCGGGGGATATAGCAATCAGCCCCAGCACTTT.

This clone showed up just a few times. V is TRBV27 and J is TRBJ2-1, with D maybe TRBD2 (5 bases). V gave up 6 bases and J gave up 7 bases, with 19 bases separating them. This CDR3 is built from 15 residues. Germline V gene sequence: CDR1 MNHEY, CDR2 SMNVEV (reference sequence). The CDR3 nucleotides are TGTGCCAGCAGACTTTACGCGGGCTCCGGGAATGAGCAGTTCTTC. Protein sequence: CASRLYAGSGNEQFF.

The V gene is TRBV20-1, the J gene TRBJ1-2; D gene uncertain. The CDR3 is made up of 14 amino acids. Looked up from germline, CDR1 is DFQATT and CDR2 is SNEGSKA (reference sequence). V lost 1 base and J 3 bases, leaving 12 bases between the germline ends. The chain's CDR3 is CSARGHSGDYGYTF. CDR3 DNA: TGCAGTGCTAGAGGGCACAGTGGTGACTATGGCTACACCTTC.

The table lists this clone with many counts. In DNA form, the CDR3 reads TGTGCCAGCAGTGACACTAGCGGGGGTGGCACAGATACGCAGTATTTT. Translation: CASSDTSGGGTDTQYF. The chain uses TRBV6-4 and TRBJ2-3, with 11 positions matching TRBD2. The CDR3 runs 16 residues. CDR1 is MRHNA, CDR2 SNTAGT, per germline. V dropped 2 bases and J dropped 1; count of bases not matched to a gene: 2.

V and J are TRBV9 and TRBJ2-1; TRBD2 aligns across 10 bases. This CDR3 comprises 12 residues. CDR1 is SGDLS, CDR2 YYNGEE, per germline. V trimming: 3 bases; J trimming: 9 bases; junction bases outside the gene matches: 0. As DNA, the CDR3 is TGTGCCAGCAGCGCTAGCGGGGGTGAGCAGTTCTTC. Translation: CASSASGGEQFF.

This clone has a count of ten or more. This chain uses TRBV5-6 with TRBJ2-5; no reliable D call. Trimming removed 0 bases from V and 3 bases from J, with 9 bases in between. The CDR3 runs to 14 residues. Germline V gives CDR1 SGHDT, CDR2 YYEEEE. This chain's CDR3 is CASSLAGGEETQYF. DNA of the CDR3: TGTGCCAGCAGCTTGGCGGGCGGCGAAGAGACCCAGTACTTC.

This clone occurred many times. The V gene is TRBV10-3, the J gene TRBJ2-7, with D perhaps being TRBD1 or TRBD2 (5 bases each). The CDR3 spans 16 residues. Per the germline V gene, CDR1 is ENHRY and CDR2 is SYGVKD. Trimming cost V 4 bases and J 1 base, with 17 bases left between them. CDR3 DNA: TGTGCCATCAGTGGAGGGGATGAGGGATTTTCCTACGAGCAGTACTTC. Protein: CAISGGDEGFSYEQYF.

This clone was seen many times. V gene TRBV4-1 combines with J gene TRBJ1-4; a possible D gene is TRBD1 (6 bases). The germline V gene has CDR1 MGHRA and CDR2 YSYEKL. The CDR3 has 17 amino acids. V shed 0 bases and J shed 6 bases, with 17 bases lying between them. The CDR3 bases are TGCGCCAGCAGCCAAGAAGTATCGTCGGCAGGGGATGAAAAACTGTTTTTT. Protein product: CASSQEVSSAGDEKLFF.

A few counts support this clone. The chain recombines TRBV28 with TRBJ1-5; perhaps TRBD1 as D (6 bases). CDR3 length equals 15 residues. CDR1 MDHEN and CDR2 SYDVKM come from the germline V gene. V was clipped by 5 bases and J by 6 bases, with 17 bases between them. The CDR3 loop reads CASSHGTGGVQPQHF. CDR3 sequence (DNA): TGTGCCAGCAGTCACGGGACGGGGGGCGTTCAGCCCCAGCATTTT.

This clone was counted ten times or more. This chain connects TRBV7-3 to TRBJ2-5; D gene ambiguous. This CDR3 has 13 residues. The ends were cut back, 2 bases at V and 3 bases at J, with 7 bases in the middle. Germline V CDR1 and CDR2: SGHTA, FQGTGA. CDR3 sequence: CASSLDGKETQYF. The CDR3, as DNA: TGTGCCAGCAGCTTAGATGGGAAAGAGACCCAGTACTTC.

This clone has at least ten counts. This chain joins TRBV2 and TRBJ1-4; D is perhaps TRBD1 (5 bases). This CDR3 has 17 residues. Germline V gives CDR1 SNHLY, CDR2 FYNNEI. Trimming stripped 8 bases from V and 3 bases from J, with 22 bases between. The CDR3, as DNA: TGTGCCAGCTCTCTCCGGCAGGGCCCAAGCCCTAATGAAAAACTGTTTTTT. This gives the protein CASSLRQGPSPNEKLFF.

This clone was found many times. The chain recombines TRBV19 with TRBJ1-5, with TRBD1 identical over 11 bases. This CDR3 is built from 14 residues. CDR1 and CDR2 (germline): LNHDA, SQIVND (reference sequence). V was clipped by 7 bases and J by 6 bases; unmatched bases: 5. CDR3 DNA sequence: TGTGCCAGTAACCGGGACAGGGGGACTCAGCCCCAGCATTTT. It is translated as CASNRDRGTQPQHF.

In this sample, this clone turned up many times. CDR3 residues: CASNKQGTHEQYF. DNA for the CDR3: TGTGCCAGCAACAAACAGGGAACCCACGAGCAGTACTTC. V is TRBV28 and J is TRBJ2-7; weak D call: TRBD1 (6 bases). V was clipped by 7 bases and J by 5 bases, with 15 bases between them. Germline lookup yields CDR1 MDHEN and CDR2 SYDVKM. This CDR3 spans 13 amino acids.

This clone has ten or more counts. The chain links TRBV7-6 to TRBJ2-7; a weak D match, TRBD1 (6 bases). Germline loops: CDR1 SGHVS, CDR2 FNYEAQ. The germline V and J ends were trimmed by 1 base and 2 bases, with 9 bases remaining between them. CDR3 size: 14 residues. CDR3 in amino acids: CASSLGGGPYEQYF. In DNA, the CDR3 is TGTGCCAGCAGCTTAGGAGGGGGACCCTACGAGCAGTACTTC.